This TCR beta chain originates from a study of OX40 agonist ivuxolimab in advanced cancers. Some clones are missing from TCRdb's copy, which holds only in-frame ones; the method was immunoSEQ multiplex PCR. The data contain some 64,000 clones, approximately 93% of them singletons. The material sequenced was CD4+ or CD8+ T cells sorted from blood, taken in a trial of the OX40 agonist ivuxolimab. The TCR originated in an adult with an advanced solid tumor such as melanoma, head and neck, liver or kidney cancer.

The CDR3 region has the DNA TGTGCCAGCAGCCTAGCTAGCGAGGCCTACGAGCAGTACTTC. It codes for CASSLASEAYEQYF. V is TRBV2 and J is TRBJ2-7, with D tentatively TRBD2 (6 bases). Looked up from germline, CDR1 is SNHLY and CDR2 is FYNNEI. The CDR3 has 14 residues. The germline V and J ends were trimmed by 6 bases and 2 bases, with 14 bases remaining between them. Together with reference TRBV2 and TRBJ2-7, the CDR3 gives the full variable domain: EPEVTQTPSHQVTQMGQEVILRCVPISNHLYFYWYRQILGQKVEFLVSFYNNEISEKSEIFDDQFSVERPDGSNFTLKIRSTKLEDSAMYFCASSLASEAYEQYFGPGTRLTVT.